This is a list of T cell receptor beta chains from one sample in a study of a mutant IDH1 vaccine in newly diagnosed glioma. The method was immunoSEQ multiplex PCR; TCRdb's version includes in-frame clones alone and lacks a portion of them. The top ten hold under 2% of the sample, which has 50,000 or so clones, more than 70% seen once. Their specific antigens are unknown. The sample consisted of PBMCs, taken from a glioma patient whose treatment included an IDH1 peptide vaccine. Receptors were obtained from a woman in her thirties or forties with glioma. Each CDR3 is given with its conserved first and last residue. Each record gives: clone size, D gene, J gene, V gene, CDR3 protein, CDR3 DNA. D genes are given only for firm matches. Size is omitted from some rows. Given values are once, few, many or a class for expanded clones.

. . TRBJ1-2 TRBV10-1 CASSEDSYGYTF TGCGCCAGCAGTGAGGACAGCTATGGCTACACCTTC
. TRBD1 TRBJ1-1 TRBV9 CASSAGGGFLNTEAFF TGTGCCAGCAGCGCAGGGGGCGGTTTTCTGAACACTGAAGCTTTCTTT
few . TRBJ1-3 TRBV10-3 CAITGNTIYF TGTGCCATCACCGGTAACACCATATATTTT
. . TRBJ1-2 TRBV15 CATGRLSQGLGGYTF TGTGCCACCGGCAGGCTCTCACAGGGACTCGGTGGCTACACCTTC
. . TRBJ2-7 TRBV30 CAWVAQGPFRRGYEQYF TGTGCCTGGGTGGCCCAAGGGCCTTTCCGGAGGGGTTACGAGCAGTACTTC
. TRBD1 TRBJ2-5 TRBV18 CASSLPGQGPQETQYF TGTGCCAGCTCGCTTCCGGGACAGGGGCCCCAAGAGACCCAGTACTTC
. . TRBJ2-1 TRBV4-3 CASSQDLRTGEQFF TGCGCCAGCAGCCAAGATTTAAGGACGGGTGAGCAGTTCTTC
. . TRBJ1-1 TRBV7-6 CASSSAAGAQAFF TGTGCCAGCAGCTCTGCCGCGGGGGCGCAGGCTTTCTTT
. . TRBJ1-1 TRBV15 CATSFERNLGAFF TGTGCCACCAGCTTCGAGAGAAACTTAGGGGCTTTCTTT
. TRBD1 TRBJ1-5 TRBV6-1 CASSPGTGGQPQHF TGTGCCAGCAGCCCGGGGACAGGAGGGCAGCCCCAGCATTTT
. TRBD1 TRBJ1-2 TRBV4-1 CASSQRQGDGYTF TGCGCCAGCAGCCAGAGACAGGGGGATGGCTACACCTTC
. . TRBJ1-1 TRBV11-3 CASSLDRGTEAFF TGTGCCAGCAGCTTAGATCGAGGGACTGAAGCTTTCTTT
. . TRBJ2-5 TRBV7-9 CASSLTLRGQSPRETQYF TGTGCCAGCAGCTTAACATTGCGGGGACAGTCCCCTCGAGAGACCCAGTACTTC
. TRBD1 TRBJ1-2 TRBV30 CAWSLGGDYGYTF TGTGCCTGGAGCTTAGGGGGCGACTATGGCTACACCTTC
few . TRBJ1-6 TRBV5-4 CASSLNSRDSPLHF TGTGCCAGCAGCTTAAATTCCAGGGATTCACCCCTCCACTTT
few . TRBJ1-4 TRBV14 CASSQGRKLFF TGTGCCAGCAGCCAAGGGCGAAAACTGTTTTTT
. . TRBJ2-5 TRBV5-1 CASRLRGGAETQYF TGCGCCAGTCGGCTGAGGGGGGGCGCGGAGACCCAGTACTTC
. TRBD2 TRBJ2-7 TRBV11-2 CASSLGAGVQYEQYF TGTGCCAGCAGCTTAGGGGCGGGGGTTCAATACGAGCAGTACTTC
. . TRBJ1-4 TRBV7-2 CASSRQTRPNEKLFF TGTGCCAGCAGTCGCCAGACACGACCTAATGAAAAACTGTTTTTT
. TRBD1 TRBJ1-3 TRBV5-1 CASSSTGGNSGNTIYF TGCGCCAGCAGCTCGACAGGGGGCAACTCTGGAAACACCATATATTTT
. . TRBJ1-3 TRBV4-1 CASSQDSGRNTIYF TGCGCCAGCAGCCAAGATTCAGGGAGAAACACCATATATTTT
. . TRBJ1-3 TRBV4-1 CASSQNRNTIYF TGCGCCAGCAGCCAGAACAGAAACACCATATATTTT
. . TRBJ2-3 TRBV5-1 CASSSLTARSTDTQYF TGCGCCAGCAGCTCCCTGACAGCCAGGAGCACAGATACGCAGTATTTT
. . TRBJ1-5 TRBV7-2 CASSPINQPQHF TGTGCCAGCAGCCCTATAAATCAGCCCCAGCATTTT
. . TRBJ2-7 TRBV2 CASSARPDLLSYEQYF TGTGCCAGCAGCGCCCGACCTGACCTACTCTCCTACGAGCAGTACTTC
. . TRBJ1-2 TRBV5-4 CASSLGSGQGYGYTF TGTGCCAGCAGCTTGGGGTCAGGGCAAGGGTATGGCTACACCTTC
. . TRBJ2-5 TRBV6-6 CASSYSTSQETQYF TGTGCCAGCAGTTACTCAACTAGCCAAGAGACCCAGTACTTC
once TRBD2 TRBJ2-7 TRBV10-1 CASSGTRLGEQYF TGCGCCAGCTCCGGGACTAGATTAGGCGAGCAGTACTTC
once . TRBJ1-1 TRBV7-9 CASSPTTVMNTEAFF TGTGCCAGCAGCCCAACGACAGTAATGAACACTGAAGCTTTCTTT
. TRBD1 TRBJ1-1 TRBV7-9 CASSSEGGWDTEAFF TGTGCCAGCAGCTCGGAAGGGGGCTGGGACACTGAAGCTTTCTTT
. . TRBJ1-5 TRBV18 CASSPRAGSNQPQHF TGTGCCAGCTCACCACGGGCGGGAAGCAATCAGCCCCAGCATTTT
. . TRBJ2-5 TRBV5-1 CASSSGDFQETQYF TGCGCCAGCAGCTCGGGCGATTTCCAAGAGACCCAGTACTTC
. TRBD1 TRBJ1-5 TRBV7-9 CASSNALDRGTPQHF TGTGCCAGCAGCAACGCCTTGGACAGGGGGACGCCCCAGCATTTT
. . TRBJ2-2 TRBV2 CASSGATGRTGELFF TGTGCCAGCAGTGGTGCGACAGGGAGGACCGGGGAGCTGTTTTTT
once . TRBJ2-2 TRBV7-2 CASSFSTGELFF TGTGCCAGCAGCTTCAGCACCGGGGAGCTGTTTTTT
. . TRBJ1-4 TRBV30 CAWGRDFEKLFF TGTGCCTGGGGCCGGGACTTTGAAAAACTGTTTTTT
medium-sized . TRBJ1-5 TRBV1 CTSITGCRITDQPQHF TGCACCAGCATCACAGGGTGTAGAATTACGGATCAGCCCCAGCATTTT
. . TRBJ2-6 TRBV6-6 CASISGSHSGANVLTF TGTGCCAGCATCTCTGGCAGCCACTCTGGGGCCAACGTCCTGACTTTC
once TRBD1 TRBJ1-4 TRBV6-5 CASSLRGREEKLFF TGTGCCAGCAGCCTCAGGGGGCGCGAGGAAAAACTGTTTTTT
. . TRBJ1-4 TRBV30 CAWNPLGRHEKLFF TGTGCCTGGAATCCTCTTGGGCGGCACGAAAAACTGTTTTTT
. TRBD2 TRBJ2-5 TRBV4-1 CASSQETAGGQETQYF TGCGCCAGCAGCCAAGAGACAGCGGGGGGCCAAGAGACCCAGTACTTC
. . TRBJ2-5 TRBV2 CASSETGLTLQETQYF TGTGCCAGCAGTGAAACGGGGCTGACACTACAAGAGACCCAGTACTTC
. TRBD2 TRBJ2-1 TRBV10-3 CAISESMSGGGNEQFF TGTGCCATCAGTGAGTCGATGAGCGGGGGGGGTAATGAGCAGTTCTTC
. TRBD1 TRBJ1-1 TRBV10-3 CAISESKPGGVTEAFF TGTGCCATCAGTGAGTCGAAACCAGGGGGCGTCACTGAAGCTTTCTTT
. TRBD1 TRBJ2-1 TRBV19 CASSSTGGESYNEQFF TGTGCCAGTAGTTCGACAGGGGGTGAGTCCTACAATGAGCAGTTCTTC
. . TRBJ1-4 TRBV4-1 CASSLNGGGNNEKLFF TGCGCCAGCAGCCTAAACGGGGGAGGGAATAATGAAAAACTGTTTTTT
. . TRBJ1-1 TRBV7-2 CASSLLRGYEAFF TGTGCCAGCAGCTTATTACGGGGCTATGAAGCTTTCTTT